Below, 27 T cell receptor beta chains from the same sample are listed, as sequenced in a study of blood T cell repertoires in COVID-19. Data came from immunoSEQ multiplex PCR; TCRdb stores just in-frame clones and leaves some out. The sample includes some 410,000 clones, roughly 90% of them seen just once. Source material: PBMCs or T cells enriched from blood (not recorded which). These receptors were collected from a woman aged 25 to 39 with acute COVID-19.

V gene TRBV6-7 combines with J gene TRBJ2-7, with D possibly TRBD1 on 6 matching bases. TRBV6-7 is labeled an ORF, and its function is uncertain. CDR3 length: 16 amino acids. V was cut by 0 bases and J by 0 bases, with 12 bases left in between. CDR3 in amino acids: CASSYSGQTTSYEQYF. The CDR3 nucleotides are TGTGCCAGCAGTTACTCTGGACAGACGACCTCCTACGAGCAGTACTTC.

The gene calls are TRBV10-3 and TRBJ2-3, with TRBD2 matching over 12 bases. The CDR3 length is 17 residues. Germline V lookup: CDR1 ENHRY, CDR2 SYGVKD. J was trimmed by 2 bases and V by 6 bases; bases with no gene match: 9. The CDR3 DNA reads as TGTGCCATCAGCGGGTGGACTAGCGGGGAGAACACAGATACGCAGTATTTT. This translates into CAISGWTSGENTDTQYF.

A few counts support this clone. The chain uses TRBV10-3 and TRBJ1-3, with D possibly matching TRBD1 (6 bases). CDR3 length: 17 amino acids. Trimming took 4 bases from V and 3 from J, leaving 19 bases between them. Germline CDR1 is ENHRY and CDR2 is SYGVKD. In nucleotides, the CDR3 is TGTGCCATCAGTGCAAGCCCAGGGGTCAGGTTTGGAAACACCATATATTTT. It codes for CAISASPGVRFGNTIYF.

The rearrangement links TRBV7-9 to TRBJ2-4, with 10 bases matching TRBD2. Germline V gene lookup returns CDR1 SEHNR and CDR2 FQNEAQ (reference sequence). The CDR3 has 17 amino acids. Trimming at V came to 0 bases and at J to 2 bases, leaving 4 bases not matched to a gene. Here the CDR3 reads CASSLATSGASKNIQYF. For the CDR3, the DNA is TGTGCCAGCAGCTTAGCTACTAGCGGGGCCTCCAAAAACATTCAGTACTTC.

The chain is built from TRBV5-5 and TRBJ2-7; D is undetermined. V was shortened by 1 base and J by 0 bases, with 5 bases between the two germline ends. Per germline, CDR1 SGHKS and CDR2 YYEKEE (reference sequence). The CDR3 runs to 13 residues. The CDR3 loop reads CASSLTSSYEQYF. The CDR3 DNA reads as TGTGCCAGCAGCTTGACAAGCTCCTACGAGCAGTACTTC. Supplemented by reference TRBV5-5 and TRBJ2-7, the full variable domain reads DAGVTQSPTHLIKTRGQQVTLRCSPISGHKSVSWYQQVLGQGPQFIFQYYEKEERGRGNFPDRFSARQFPNYSSELNVNALLLGDSALYLCASSLTSSYEQYFGPGTRLTVT.

The V gene is TRBV2, the J gene TRBJ2-2; possible D gene TRBD1, 6 bases. The germline V and J ends were trimmed by 6 bases and 1 base, with 12 bases remaining between them. The CDR3 length is 15 residues. The germline V gene has CDR1 SNHLY and CDR2 FYNNEI. This chain's CDR3 is CASRTSDRNTGELFF. DNA for the CDR3: TGTGCCAGCAGGACTTCGGACAGGAACACCGGGGAGCTGTTTTTT.

The V and J genes are TRBV19 and TRBJ1-1; no firm D call. Trimming took off 0 bases at V and 11 bases at J, with 22 bases between the two ends. The CDR3 covers 16 residues. Germline lookup yields CDR1 LNHDA and CDR2 SQIVND (reference sequence). The CDR3 is CASSIDLALPSSWAFF. CDR3 DNA: TGTGCCAGTAGTATAGACCTTGCCCTACCTTCGTCTTGGGCTTTCTTT.

This sequence joins TRBV10-3 and TRBJ2-3; tentative D call: TRBD1 (6 bases). The germline V gene has CDR1 ENHRY and CDR2 SYGVKD. Trimming cost V 6 bases and J 2 bases, with 15 bases left between them. This CDR3 spans 15 amino acids. The CDR3 reads CAIRRGQRDTDTQYF. The CDR3 coding sequence is TGTGCCATCAGGCGAGGACAGAGAGACACAGATACGCAGTATTTT.

This chain links TRBV18 with TRBJ1-1; 7 bases are a match to TRBD1. The CDR3 is 14 residues long. In germline, CDR1 is KGHSH, CDR2 LQKENI. V lost 0 bases and J lost 8; bases outside the gene matches: 6. Written as DNA, the CDR3 is TGTGCCAGCTCACCACCGACAGGGTACATGGAAGCTTTCTTT. It encodes CASSPPTGYMEAFF.

Only a few counts were recorded for this clone. The chain has TRBV5-8 and TRBJ1-4; D is perhaps TRBD1 (6 bases). V lost 2 bases and J 5 bases, leaving 16 bases between the germline ends. The CDR3 covers 16 residues. CDR1 and CDR2 from the germline V gene are SGHTS and YDEGEE. CDR3 residues: CASSFSSGARNEKLFF. The CDR3 DNA reads TGTGCCAGCAGCTTTTCGTCAGGGGCAAGGAATGAAAAACTGTTTTTT.

The rearrangement joins TRBV6-2 or TRBV6-3 to TRBJ1-5, with 7 bases aligning to TRBD1. The germline V gene encodes CDR1 MNHEY and CDR2 SVGEGT. Unmatched junction bases numbered 7, after V lost 2 bases and J lost 0 bases. CDR3 length: 17 residues. The CDR3 protein is CASSYGSGGYSNQPQHF. CDR3 sequence (DNA): TGTGCCAGCAGTTACGGGTCAGGGGGATATAGCAATCAGCCCCAGCATTTT.

The CDR3 here is CASSGGLAGRFYNEQFF. CDR3 nucleotide sequence: TGTGCCAGCAGTGGAGGACTAGCGGGGAGGTTCTACAATGAGCAGTTCTTC. The chain is built from TRBV2 and TRBJ2-1, with TRBD2 matching 12 bases. V lost 4 bases to trimming and J lost 3 bases; unmatched junction nucleotides: 7. The CDR3 loop spans 17 amino acids. Germline lookup yields CDR1 SNHLY and CDR2 FYNNEI.

The CDR3 DNA reads TGTGCCAGCGGCCCCTCCCGGGGGTCCAAGTATGGCTACACCTTC. It encodes CASGPSRGSKYGYTF. The genes are TRBV9 and TRBJ1-2, with D perhaps matching TRBD1 (5 bases). The CDR3 is 15 residues long. The ends were cut back, 7 bases at V and 5 bases at J, with 21 bases in the middle. The germline V gene has CDR1 SGDLS and CDR2 YYNGEE.

This clone was detected once. The chain combines TRBV3-1 (or the pseudogene TRBV3-2) with TRBJ2-7; 9 nucleotides line up with TRBD1. Germline CDR1 LGHDT, CDR2 YNNKEL (reference sequence). Trimming cost V 0 bases and J 1 base; bases outside gene matches: 1. This CDR3 spans 15 amino acids. CDR3 in amino acids: CASSQEDRGSYEQYF. The DNA of the CDR3 is TGTGCCAGCAGCCAAGAGGACAGGGGTTCCTACGAGCAGTACTTC.

This rearrangement joins TRBV27 to TRBJ1-5, with D unresolved. CDR3 length equals 14 residues. The V and J ends lost 6 bases and 7 bases respectively, with 16 bases between them. Germline V CDR1 and CDR2: MNHEY, SMNVEV (reference sequence). CDR3 in DNA: TGTGCCAGCAGCCCCGGAGGGTCAAGACAGCCCCAGCATTTT. Its translation: CASSPGGSRQPQHF.

The V and J genes are TRBV2 and TRBJ2-7; TRBD2 matches at 7 bases. With 10 bases clipped from V and 0 bases from J, the junction kept 3 bases outside the gene matches. The germline V gene encodes CDR1 SNHLY and CDR2 FYNNEI. This CDR3 has 12 residues. The CDR3 here is CATRTSSYEQYF. CDR3 in DNA: TGTGCCACCAGGACTAGCTCCTACGAGCAGTACTTC. The full variable domain, its missing parts supplied by reference TRBV2 and TRBJ2-7, is EPEVTQTPSHQVTQMGQEVILRCVPISNHLYFYWYRQILGQKVEFLVSFYNNEISEKSEIFDDQFSVERPDGSNFTLKIRSTKLEDSAMYFCATRTSSYEQYFGPGTRLTVT.

The chain employs TRBV7-2 and TRBJ2-1; 12 positions match TRBD2. This CDR3 has 17 amino acids. V lost 1 base to trimming and J lost 7 bases; unmatched junction nucleotides: 8. CDR1 and CDR2 from the germline V gene are SGHTA and FQGNSA. The CDR3 region is CASSLVLAGGLRNEQFF. The CDR3 coding sequence is TGTGCCAGCAGCTTAGTACTAGCGGGGGGACTTAGGAATGAGCAGTTCTTC. The entire variable domain, with the rest obtained from reference TRBV7-2 and TRBJ2-1, is as follows: GAGVSQSPSNKVTEKGKDVELRCDPISGHTALYWYRQSLGQGLEFLIYFQGNSAPDKSGLPSDRFSAERTGGSVSTLTIQRTQQEDSAVYLCASSLVLAGGLRNEQFFGPGTRLTVL.

The chain uses TRBV19 and TRBJ2-1; 10 nucleotides match TRBD1. The CDR3 is 16 residues long. The germline V gene has CDR1 LNHDA and CDR2 SQIVND (reference sequence). Losses at the gene ends were 4 bases for V and 4 bases for J; bases not matched to a gene: 7. CDR3 nucleotides: TGTGCCAGTAGTAATGGCAGGACAGGGGGGTACAATGAGCAGTTCTTC. Amino acid sequence: CASSNGRTGGYNEQFF.

The rearrangement joins TRBV6-5 to TRBJ1-1, with 8 positions matching TRBD1. The germline gives CDR1 MNHEY, CDR2 SVGAGI. The CDR3 runs to 11 residues. V lost 7 bases to trimming and J lost 8 bases; unmatched junction nucleotides: 3. CDR3 bases: TGTGCCAGCACCCGACAGGGGGAAGCTTTCTTT. Translating gives CASTRQGEAFF.

V usage is TRBV24-1 and J usage is TRBJ1-2; 7 bases line up with TRBD1. There are 13 residues in the CDR3. Germline V gene sequence: CDR1 KGHDR, CDR2 SFDVKD. The V and J ends lost 4 bases and 8 bases, in that order; junction bases with no gene match: 6. The CDR3 DNA sequence: TGTGCCACCAGTGAGTTGACAGGGCAAGGCTACACCTTC. Protein: CATSELTGQGYTF.

This chain links TRBV28 with TRBJ1-2; 10 bases map to TRBD1. Germline CDR1 reads MDHEN; CDR2 reads SYDVKM. The junction had 7 bases not matched to a gene; V was cut back by 4 bases and J by 2 bases. This CDR3 comprises 16 residues. CDR3 region: CASSSYGQGGNYGYTF. Written as DNA, the CDR3 is TGTGCCAGCAGTTCCTACGGACAGGGGGGGAACTATGGCTACACCTTC.

This clone has a single count. The chain is built from TRBV11-1 and TRBJ1-1, with 7 bases lining up with TRBD1. The V gene end was trimmed by 5 bases and the J gene end by 4 bases; junction bases not matched to a gene: 4. CDR1 and CDR2 from the germline V gene are SGHAT and FQDESV (reference sequence). This CDR3 is built from 13 residues. CDR3 in amino acids: CASSPDRRTEAFF. The CDR3 coding sequence is TGTGCCAGCAGCCCGGACAGGCGCACTGAAGCTTTCTTT.

This chain uses TRBV5-1 with TRBJ1-6; 9 positions match TRBD1. Per germline, CDR1 SGHRS and CDR2 YFSETQ. The CDR3 spans 16 residues. V trimming: 4 bases; J trimming: 5 bases; junction bases outside the gene matches: 7. CDR3 region: CASSTGTGNNNSPLHF. The CDR3 DNA reads as TGCGCCAGCAGCACTGGGACAGGGAATAATAATTCACCCCTCCACTTT.

The rearrangement uses TRBV3-1 (or the pseudogene TRBV3-2) and TRBJ2-4; TRBD1 might be the D (5 bases). Germline V CDR1 and CDR2: LGHDT, YNNKEL (reference sequence). The CDR3 sequence is 15 residues long. V lost 2 bases and J lost 1, with 9 bases in between. The CDR3 nucleotides are TGTGCCAGCAGCCAAAGGGCAGGGGCCAAAAACATTCAGTACTTC. It translates to CASSQRAGAKNIQYF.

The chain links TRBV6-4 to TRBJ2-3; D is uncertain. CDR3 length: 13 residues. V lost 6 bases to trimming and J lost 1 base, with 8 bases between them. Germline CDR1 and CDR2: MRHNA and SNTAGT. This chain's CDR3 is CASRKHGTDTQYF. The CDR3 coding sequence is TGTGCCAGCAGAAAACACGGCACAGATACGCAGTATTTT.

V is TRBV6-1 and J is TRBJ1-5; 7 nucleotides align to TRBD1. Per germline, CDR1 MNHNS and CDR2 SASEGT. J was trimmed by 1 base and V by 6 bases; bases with no gene match: 9. The CDR3 sequence is 16 residues long. The CDR3 nucleotides read TGTGCCAGCAGAGAAAGGGGGCAGGCGAGCAATCAGCCCCAGCATTTT. Translation: CASRERGQASNQPQHF.

The chain links TRBV6-5 to TRBJ1-1; D not certain. V lost 2 bases and J 7 bases, leaving 17 bases between the germline ends. The CDR3 is made up of 15 amino acids. Germline V gives CDR1 MNHEY, CDR2 SVGAGI. CDR3 sequence (DNA): TGTGCCAGCAGTTACCGCGGTTTCCCCACCGATGAAGCTTTCTTT. Encoded protein: CASSYRGFPTDEAFF.